This TCR beta chain stems from a study of blood T cell repertoires in COVID-19. Looking at the study overall: Samples came from the United States, Italy and Spain, spanning acute and convalescent COVID-19.

Assay: immunoSEQ multiplex PCR; the TCRdb copy retains only in-frame clones and omits some. The table records around 220,000 clones, 65% to 85% of them present only once. V lost 2 bases to trimming and J lost 4 bases; unmatched junction nucleotides: 11. CDR1 and CDR2 (germline): GTSNPN, SVGIG (reference sequence). CDR3 size: 16 residues. Participants reported their clinical history, and cohort assignment relied on those reports. The receptor was isolated from a middle-aged woman who had recovered from COVID-19. The chain recombines TRBV30 with TRBJ2-5; 9 positions agree with TRBD2. Sequencing was performed on PBMCs or T cells enriched from blood (not recorded which). The CDR3 nucleotides read TGTGCCTGGAGTTACGGACTAGCGAGGAGATTAGAGACCCAGTACTTC. Its protein product is CAWSYGLARRLETQYF.